A selection of T cell receptor beta chains follows, all from one sample in a study of T cell responses to AZD1222 COVID-19 vaccine. Repertoires were generated with immunoSEQ multiplex PCR, while TCRdb's copy carries only in-frame clones and drops some. Altogether 95,000 to 150,000 clones are present, about 89% being singletons, with the ten largest covering approximately 30%. Material: peripheral blood, obtained on day 0 of AZD1222 vaccination. Source of these receptors: an adult in good health. The CDR3 runs from the conserved cysteine through the conserved F or W. D genes are given only for firm matches. Not all rows give a size; the values are once, few, many and, for expanded clones, a class.

J: TRBJ2-2; D: .; size: .; V: TRBV30; DNA: TGTGCCTGGGCCGTGGGGGGGAACACCGGGGAGCTGTTTTTT; CDR3: CAWAVGGNTGELFF
J: TRBJ2-2; D: .; size: .; V: TRBV6-6; DNA: TGTGCCAGCAGGTCAGAGACGAACACCGGGGAGCTGTTTTTT; CDR3: CASRSETNTGELFF
J: TRBJ2-3; D: TRBD1; size: .; V: TRBV2; DNA: TGTGCCAGCAGTGTAGGACAGGATCTATCAGATACGCAGTATTTT; CDR3: CASSVGQDLSDTQYF
J: TRBJ2-3; D: .; size: .; V: TRBV7-9; DNA: TGTGCCAGCAGCCCACCGCCCACGGAGCCCACAGATACGCAGTATTTT; CDR3: CASSPPPTEPTDTQYF
J: TRBJ2-7; D: TRBD2; size: .; V: TRBV29-1; DNA: TGCAGCGTTGTATGGGCTAGCGGCCTTCTGTCGTTTCGCGAGCAGTACTTC; CDR3: CSVVWASGLLSFREQYF
J: TRBJ2-1; D: .; size: .; V: TRBV9; DNA: TGTGCCAGCAGCGTAGAGGTAGCCCCGAGCTCCTACAATGAGCAGTTCTTC; CDR3: CASSVEVAPSSYNEQFF
J: TRBJ2-7; D: .; size: .; V: TRBV7-8; DNA: TGTGCCAGCAGCCCAGTCCCGGGGTTCCACGAGCAGTACTTC; CDR3: CASSPVPGFHEQYF
J: TRBJ2-1; D: .; size: .; V: TRBV24-1; DNA: TGTGCCACCAGTGATCCGCGGAGCTCCTACAATGAGCAGTTCTTC; CDR3: CATSDPRSSYNEQFF
J: TRBJ1-4; D: .; size: .; V: TRBV7-2; DNA: TGTGCCAGCAGCAGGGACCGGGATTATAATGAAAAACTGTTTTTT; CDR3: CASSRDRDYNEKLFF
J: TRBJ2-2; D: TRBD1; size: .; V: TRBV2; DNA: TGTGCCAGCACCCGGGACAGGGGCTTTGGCGGGGAGCTGTTTTTT; CDR3: CASTRDRGFGGELFF
J: TRBJ1-3; D: TRBD1; size: .; V: TRBV5-1; DNA: TGCGCCAGCAGTCCAACTGCTGGACAGGGCTCTGGAAACACCATATATTTT; CDR3: CASSPTAGQGSGNTIYF
J: TRBJ2-7; D: .; size: .; V: TRBV11-3; DNA: TGTGCCAGCAGCTTAGACGGCGGCGGCCTCTACGAGCAGTACTTC; CDR3: CASSLDGGGLYEQYF
J: TRBJ2-1; D: TRBD2; size: .; V: TRBV29-1; DNA: TGCAGCGCACTAGCGGGGCCGACCAATGAGCAGTTCTTC; CDR3: CSALAGPTNEQFF
J: TRBJ2-6; D: TRBD2; size: .; V: TRBV6-4; DNA: TGTGCCAGCAGTCTGACTAGCGGGGACTTTTCTGGGGCCAACGTCCTGACTTTC; CDR3: CASSLTSGDFSGANVLTF
J: TRBJ2-3; D: .; size: once; V: TRBV9; DNA: TGTGCCAGCAGCGTAGGTAACGGAGGCACAGATACGCAGTATTTT; CDR3: CASSVGNGGTDTQYF
J: TRBJ2-5; D: TRBD2; size: .; V: TRBV5-1; DNA: TGCGCCACCACCAGGGGAGCGGGGGTCCAGGAGACCCAGTACTTC; CDR3: CATTRGAGVQETQYF
J: TRBJ2-5; D: TRBD2; size: .; V: TRBV7-2; DNA: TGTGCCAGCAGCACCCGGACTAGCGGGAGTGAGACCCAGTACTTC; CDR3: CASSTRTSGSETQYF
J: TRBJ1-1; D: .; size: .; V: TRBV29-1; DNA: TGCAGCGTTGGGACAGATCTTGAAGCTTTCTTT; CDR3: CSVGTDLEAFF
J: TRBJ1-3; D: TRBD1; size: .; V: TRBV7-6; DNA: TGTGCCAGCAGCCGGGACAGTAACTCTGGAAACACCATATATTTT; CDR3: CASSRDSNSGNTIYF
J: TRBJ2-2; D: .; size: .; V: TRBV6-5; DNA: TGTGCCACCAAGGCGGACCTCGGAGACACCGGGGAGCTGTTTTTT; CDR3: CATKADLGDTGELFF
J: TRBJ2-3; D: TRBD2; size: .; V: TRBV2; DNA: TGTGCCAGCAGTGTCCGAGCGGGAGGGCTTAGCCCGTCTACAGATACGCAGTATTTT; CDR3: CASSVRAGGLSPSTDTQYF
J: TRBJ1-5; D: .; size: .; V: TRBV12-3/TRBV12-4; DNA: TGTGCCAGCAGTTTGGACAGCCCGCCCCAGCATTTT; CDR3: CASSLDSPPQHF
J: TRBJ1-1; D: .; size: .; V: TRBV7-9; DNA: TGTGCCAGCAGATTCGGGCGAGTAGTTTTGGACACTGAAGCTTTCTTT; CDR3: CASRFGRVVLDTEAFF
J: TRBJ2-7; D: .; size: .; V: TRBV7-9; DNA: TGTGCCAGCACCCCCCGGACCAGCTACGAGCAGTACTTC; CDR3: CASTPRTSYEQYF
J: TRBJ2-3; D: .; size: .; V: TRBV5-1; DNA: TGCGCCAGCAGCTTGCTCGGCCACCACACAGATACGCAGTATTTT; CDR3: CASSLLGHHTDTQYF
J: TRBJ1-3; D: .; size: .; V: TRBV5-6; DNA: TGTGCCAGCAGCTTGTCGTCAGGGAGCCTTCTAAACACCATATATTTT; CDR3: CASSLSSGSLLNTIYF
J: TRBJ2-2; D: .; size: few; V: TRBV5-5; DNA: TGTGCCAGCAGCTTGGGGCCCGGGACACAGAACACCGGGGAGCTGTTTTTT; CDR3: CASSLGPGTQNTGELFF
J: TRBJ1-1; D: .; size: .; V: TRBV5-4; DNA: TGTGCCAGCAGCTTGGGGCCAGGGATGCTAGACACTGAAGCTTTCTTT; CDR3: CASSLGPGMLDTEAFF
J: TRBJ2-3; D: .; size: .; V: TRBV7-9; DNA: TGTGCCAGCAGCTTAGCGCAACGGCCTCTGGATACGCAGTATTTT; CDR3: CASSLAQRPLDTQYF
J: TRBJ1-5; D: .; size: .; V: TRBV9; DNA: TGTGCCAGCAGCACGACAGGATATAGCAATCAGCCCCAGCATTTT; CDR3: CASSTTGYSNQPQHF
J: TRBJ1-1; D: .; size: .; V: TRBV6-2/TRBV6-3; DNA: TGTGCCAGCAGCTCGGACAGCCGAACTGAAGCTTTCTTT; CDR3: CASSSDSRTEAFF
J: TRBJ1-3; D: .; size: .; V: TRBV6-5; DNA: TGTGCCAGCAGTTACTCGACGGCTTTTGGAAACACCATATATTTT; CDR3: CASSYSTAFGNTIYF
J: TRBJ2-3; D: TRBD2; size: .; V: TRBV7-3; DNA: TGTGCCAGCAGCGCCCAGCGGGAGAGCACAGATACGCAGTATTTT; CDR3: CASSAQRESTDTQYF
J: TRBJ1-5; D: TRBD1; size: few; V: TRBV10-2; DNA: TGCGCCAGCAGGGCAGGGGGCGCGGGTCAGCCCCAGCATTTT; CDR3: CASRAGGAGQPQHF
J: TRBJ1-1; D: TRBD1; size: .; V: TRBV11-2; DNA: TGTGCCAGCAGAACTGGGACAGGGCACACTGAAGCTTTCTTT; CDR3: CASRTGTGHTEAFF
J: TRBJ2-7; D: .; size: .; V: TRBV5-8; DNA: TGTGCCAGCAGCTTGGAGGACAGCTCAAAGTACTTC; CDR3: CASSLEDSSKYF
J: TRBJ2-7; D: TRBD2; size: .; V: TRBV5-8; DNA: TGTGCCAGCAGCTTGGGGTTCAGCGGGAGTAGGTACGAGCAGTACTTC; CDR3: CASSLGFSGSRYEQYF
J: TRBJ1-2; D: .; size: .; V: TRBV5-1; DNA: TGCGCCAGCAGCCGGCAGTGGGACGATGGCTACACCTTC; CDR3: CASSRQWDDGYTF
J: TRBJ2-2; D: .; size: .; V: TRBV5-8; DNA: TGTGCCAGCAGACGAGCCCTGGCCCCCGCGAACACCGGGGAGCTGTTTTTT; CDR3: CASRRALAPANTGELFF
J: TRBJ1-2; D: .; size: .; V: TRBV6-1; DNA: TGTGCCAGCAGTGATTGGACAGCCTATGGCTACACCTTC; CDR3: CASSDWTAYGYTF
J: TRBJ2-7; D: .; size: .; V: TRBV3-1/TRBV3-2; DNA: TGTGCCAGCAGCCAAGATCGGTACGAGCAGTACTTC; CDR3: CASSQDRYEQYF
J: TRBJ2-3; D: TRBD1; size: .; V: TRBV18; DNA: TGTGCCAGCTCACCAAACACGGGGACAGGCACAGATACGCAGTATTTT; CDR3: CASSPNTGTGTDTQYF
J: TRBJ1-4; D: TRBD1; size: .; V: TRBV11-1; DNA: TGTGCCAGCAGCCTAACGAGGGGGCCGAATGAAAAACTGTTTTTT; CDR3: CASSLTRGPNEKLFF
J: TRBJ2-3; D: .; size: .; V: TRBV14; DNA: TGTGCCAGCAGCCCTTGGACTCCCGCCACAGATACGCAGTATTTT; CDR3: CASSPWTPATDTQYF
J: TRBJ2-3; D: .; size: .; V: TRBV7-6; DNA: TGTGCCAGCAGCTTAGTCCGCCAGGGTGGTTTAAGCGCGGATACGCAGTATTTT; CDR3: CASSLVRQGGLSADTQYF
J: TRBJ2-5; D: .; size: .; V: TRBV10-2; DNA: TGCGCCAGCAGTGAGTCGGGGAGGAGGGGACCTCTTATCCAAGAGACCCAGTACTTC; CDR3: CASSESGRRGPLIQETQYF
J: TRBJ2-3; D: .; size: .; V: TRBV19; DNA: TGTGCCAGTAGTATCGCCCAAGGTTCCGTAGATACGCAGTATTTT; CDR3: CASSIAQGSVDTQYF
J: TRBJ1-2; D: .; size: .; V: TRBV6-1; DNA: TGTGCCAGCAGTGAAGAAGGGAGCGTCTATGGCTACACCTTC; CDR3: CASSEEGSVYGYTF
J: TRBJ2-3; D: TRBD2; size: .; V: TRBV9; DNA: TGTGCCAGCAGCGTAGGCAGCGGGGGCACAGATACGCAGTATTTT; CDR3: CASSVGSGGTDTQYF
J: TRBJ2-5; D: .; size: .; V: TRBV9; DNA: TGTGCCAGCAGCGTATCGCCAGTCCAAGAGACCCAGTACTTC; CDR3: CASSVSPVQETQYF
J: TRBJ1-5; D: .; size: .; V: TRBV5-1; DNA: TGCGCCAGCAGCTTGGCCCCCGGACTGAGTGTGGAGTATCCCCAGCATTTT; CDR3: CASSLAPGLSVEYPQHF
J: TRBJ1-4; D: TRBD1; size: .; V: TRBV4-1; DNA: TGCGCCAGCAGCCGGAGCCGGGACAGGAGTAATGAAAAACTGTTTTTT; CDR3: CASSRSRDRSNEKLFF
J: TRBJ2-5; D: TRBD1; size: .; V: TRBV5-1; DNA: TGCGCCAGCGGAACCGCAGGGGGCCAGGAGACCCAGTACTTC; CDR3: CASGTAGGQETQYF
J: TRBJ1-3; D: .; size: .; V: TRBV12-5; DNA: TGTGCTAGTGGACAGGGTTCTGGAAACACCATATATTTT; CDR3: CASGQGSGNTIYF
J: TRBJ2-3; D: .; size: .; V: TRBV5-1; DNA: TGCGCCAGCAGCTCGGACCGAACGGCGACAGATACGCAGTATTTT; CDR3: CASSSDRTATDTQYF
J: TRBJ2-5; D: TRBD2; size: .; V: TRBV3-1/TRBV3-2; DNA: TGTGCCAGCAGCCAAGGCGGGGGGCACCCCACCCAAGAGACCCAGTACTTC; CDR3: CASSQGGGHPTQETQYF